This T cell receptor (beta chain) was recovered during a study of CD8 T cells in ankylosing spondylitis. At least ten counts were recorded for this clonotype. Antigen unknown. Study-level findings and limits: The clones that were linked to disease were reported to be significantly enriched in matched synovial fluid samples from ankylosing spondylitis patients. In ankylosing spondylitis blood, a motif of several highly homologous TCR beta variants appeared characteristic. Certain motif variants had earlier appeared in reactive arthritis synovial fluid and blood.

Scientists made TCR beta libraries using quantitative 5'-RACE with molecular barcodes. TCRdb passed the 5' RACE reads through MiXCR, listing each CDR3 protein once. The table records around 75,000 distinct CDR3 sequences, less than 6% of them present only once. The CDR3 loop spans 16 amino acids. V lost 3 bases and J 4 bases, leaving 14 bases between the germline ends. The germline gives CDR1 KGHDR, CDR2 SFDVKD. Sequenced material: blood, either unsorted or a sorted T cell fraction (not recorded which). The chain uses TRBV24-1 and TRBJ2-2, with a tentative D call TRBD2 (5 bases). The receptor comes from a male donor with ankylosing spondylitis or in good health (not recorded which). DNA of the CDR3: TGTGCCACCAGTGATCTCCAGGTTGGGAGCACCGGGGAGCTGTTTTTT. Translated, it gives CATSDLQVGSTGELFF.